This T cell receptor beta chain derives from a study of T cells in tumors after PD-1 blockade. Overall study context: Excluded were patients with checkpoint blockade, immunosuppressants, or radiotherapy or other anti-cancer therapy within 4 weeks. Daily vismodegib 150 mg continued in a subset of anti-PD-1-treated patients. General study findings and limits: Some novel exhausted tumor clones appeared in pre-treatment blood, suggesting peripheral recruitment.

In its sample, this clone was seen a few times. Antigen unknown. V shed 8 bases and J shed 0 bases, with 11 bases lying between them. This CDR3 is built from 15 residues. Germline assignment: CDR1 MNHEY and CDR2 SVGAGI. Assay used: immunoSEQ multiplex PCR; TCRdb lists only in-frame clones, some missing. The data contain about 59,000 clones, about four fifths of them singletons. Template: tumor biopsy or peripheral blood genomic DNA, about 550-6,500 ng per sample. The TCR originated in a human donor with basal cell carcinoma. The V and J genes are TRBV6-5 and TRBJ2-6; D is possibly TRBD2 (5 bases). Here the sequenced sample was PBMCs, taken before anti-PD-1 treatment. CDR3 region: CASWSGDSGANVLTF. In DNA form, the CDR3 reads TGTGCCAGCTGGAGCGGAGACTCTGGGGCCAACGTCCTGACTTTC.